This TCR beta chain comes out of a study of blood T cells in healthy people across ages. Study-wide results and limits: Because sorting was not performed, PBMCs prevented conclusive naive versus antigen-experienced comparison.

Primed by a sample-barcoded 5' primer and a J-beta primer mix, a second PCR proceeded for about 7 to 12 cycles. Via MiXCR, TCRdb re-called the 5' RACE reads, giving one row per CDR3 protein. The data contain 1 million or so distinct CDR3 sequences, approximately 26% of them singletons. With regard to this clonotype: The antigen remains unidentified.

CDR1 and CDR2 from the germline V gene are SQVTM and ANQGSEA. CDR3 length equals 13 residues. V gave up 6 bases and J gave up 0 bases, with 9 bases separating them. These records were also assigned to another study, of T cells of mothers and their children. That study reports: Over 8 million reads per mother and approximately 3.2 million per child were obtained.

The rearrangement uses TRBV29-1 and TRBJ2-4; D gene uncertain. The clonotype comes from a girl aged 2-10 years in good health. Sequences were obtained from blood. The CDR3 region has the DNA TGCAGCGTGGTTCGGACAGCCAAAAACATTCAGTACTTC. Its translation: CSVVRTAKNIQYF.